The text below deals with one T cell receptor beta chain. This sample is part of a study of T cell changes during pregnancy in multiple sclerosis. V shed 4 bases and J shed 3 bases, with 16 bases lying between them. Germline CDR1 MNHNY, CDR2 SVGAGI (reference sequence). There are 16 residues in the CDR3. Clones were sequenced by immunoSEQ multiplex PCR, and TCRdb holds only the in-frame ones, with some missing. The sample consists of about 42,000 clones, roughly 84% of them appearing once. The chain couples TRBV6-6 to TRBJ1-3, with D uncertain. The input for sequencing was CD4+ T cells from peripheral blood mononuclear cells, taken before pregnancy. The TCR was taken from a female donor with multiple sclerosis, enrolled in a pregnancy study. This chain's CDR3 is CASSSFPWRNGNTIYF. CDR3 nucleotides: TGTGCCAGCAGTTCCTTCCCATGGAGAAATGGAAACACCATATATTTT.